This T cell receptor beta chain is drawn from a study of chemoradiotherapy in HPV16-positive cancers. Whole-study results and caveats: The functional HPV-specific definition rests on just a couple of HPV16-positive patients.

Concerning this clone itself: The antigen remains unidentified.

Repertoires were sampled repeatedly during chemoradiotherapy. Germline CDR1 SGDLS, CDR2 YYNGEE. V was shortened by 3 bases and J by 6 bases, with 13 bases between the two germline ends. The CDR3 spans 15 residues. Method: immunoSEQ multiplex PCR; TCRdb's copy keeps in-frame clones and lacks some. This repertoire shows roughly 39,000 clones, around 76% found once; its top ten account for around 5.2%. The origin of this receptor is a human donor with HPV-associated anogenital cancer. The chain carries TRBV9 and TRBJ1-6; no clear D. Here the sequenced sample was blood, taken from a patient who underwent chemoradiotherapy. The CDR3 DNA follows: TGTGCCAGCAGCGCCTTGGGGTGGGGTAATTCACCCCTCCACTTT. This translates into CASSALGWGNSPLHF.